A single sample gave rise to the 25 T cell receptor beta chains below, sequenced in a study of glioma-infiltrating T cells after dendritic cell vaccination. Clones were sequenced by immunoSEQ multiplex PCR, and TCRdb holds only the in-frame ones, with some missing. The data contain more than 20,000 clones, roughly 78% of them singletons. Sample: blood, taken before dendritic cell vaccination. The receptors here all came from a human donor with glioblastoma.

The rearrangement joins TRBV19 to TRBJ2-1, with 10 bases fitting TRBD2. The CDR3 consists of 15 residues. V lost 4 bases to trimming and J lost 6 bases; unmatched junction nucleotides: 6. Per germline, CDR1 LNHDA and CDR2 SQIVND (reference sequence). CDR3 DNA sequence: TGTGCCAGTAGTAAAACTAGCGGGAATATCAATGAGCAGTTCTTC. Protein product: CASSKTSGNINEQFF.

V and J are TRBV29-1 and TRBJ2-1; 11 bases agree with TRBD2. The CDR3 covers 14 residues. CDR1 and CDR2 (germline): SQVTM, ANQGSEA. Trimming cost V 5 bases and J 4 bases; bases outside gene matches: 4. This CDR3 is CSVQGLADYNEQFF. CDR3 DNA: TGCAGCGTTCAGGGACTAGCGGATTACAATGAGCAGTTCTTC.

This chain's CDR3 is CASSPSGTGVFADTQYF. CDR3 nucleotides: TGCGCCAGCAGCCCTTCCGGGACAGGGGTGTTCGCAGATACGCAGTATTTT. V usage is TRBV4-1 and J usage is TRBJ2-3; TRBD1 matches 10 bases. This CDR3 is built from 17 residues. With V trimmed by 4 bases and J by 4 bases, 11 bases remained unmatched. Germline V gene sequence: CDR1 MGHRA, CDR2 YSYEKL.

The V gene is TRBV7-6, the J gene TRBJ2-3; 7 nucleotides agree with TRBD2. Germline lookup yields CDR1 SGHVS and CDR2 FNYEAQ. Trimming cost V 5 bases and J 2 bases; bases outside gene matches: 13. This CDR3 contains 17 residues. The chain's CDR3 is CASSHLMAGALTDTQYF. The CDR3 nucleotides are TGTGCCAGCAGCCATCTCATGGCGGGAGCCCTCACAGATACGCAGTATTTT.

This clone has a single count. This chain uses TRBV28 with TRBJ2-7, with a possible D match to TRBD2 (6 bases). The ends were cut back, 2 bases at V and 3 bases at J, with 11 bases in the middle. The V gene's germline CDR1 is MDHEN and CDR2 SYDVKM. The CDR3 is 14 amino acids. The CDR3 DNA follows: TGTGCCAGCAGTTTAGCGGGACTGGACTACGAGCAGTACTTC. Its translation: CASSLAGLDYEQYF.

Here the CDR3 DNA reads TGTGCCAGCAGCCCCACAGACTACGAGCAGTACTTC. Residues: CASSPTDYEQYF. The rearrangement links TRBV7-2 to TRBJ2-7, with D unresolved. CDR1 is SGHTA and CDR2 is FQGNSA in the germline V gene. V shed 5 bases and J shed 3 bases, with 8 bases lying between them. This CDR3 is built from 12 residues.

The V and J genes are TRBV5-4 and TRBJ2-7; possibly TRBD1 for D (6 bases). Per germline, CDR1 SGHNT and CDR2 YYREEE (reference sequence). This CDR3 region has 15 residues. The germline V and J ends were trimmed by 4 bases and 3 bases, with 17 bases remaining between them. CDR3 nucleotide sequence: TGTGCCAGCAGCCAGGGGCCCCGTGAAGGCTACGAGCAGTACTTC. Translation: CASSQGPREGYEQYF. Full variable domain (missing parts from reference TRBV5-4 and TRBJ2-7): ETGVTQSPTHLIKTRGQQVTLRCSSQSGHNTVSWYQQALGQGPQFIFQYYREEENGRGNFPPRFSGLQFPNYSSELNVNALELDDSALYLCASSQGPREGYEQYFGPGTRLTVT.

The V gene is TRBV2, the J gene TRBJ2-1; D is possibly TRBD2 (5 bases). V was shortened by 9 bases and J by 0 bases, with 12 bases between the two germline ends. The germline gives CDR1 SNHLY, CDR2 FYNNEI. The CDR3 is made up of 14 amino acids. The CDR3 reads CASAGRSSYNEQFF. In nucleotides, the CDR3 is TGTGCCAGTGCGGGCCGCAGCTCCTACAATGAGCAGTTCTTC.

The chain is built from TRBV2 and TRBJ1-2; D is perhaps TRBD1 (5 bases). The CDR3 consists of 13 residues. V lost 4 bases, J lost 4 bases, and 10 bases lay in between. Germline V CDR1 and CDR2: SNHLY, FYNNEI. CDR3 sequence (DNA): TGTGCCAGCAGTGCCGACAGACTCTATGGCTACACCTTC. Residues: CASSADRLYGYTF.

This chain joins TRBV2 and TRBJ1-1; perhaps TRBD1 as D (5 bases). The germline V gene has CDR1 SNHLY and CDR2 FYNNEI. V dropped 7 bases and J dropped 0 bases, with 18 bases sitting between them. The CDR3 length is 16 residues. CDR3 DNA sequence: TGTGCCAGCAAAGGGATTGATGGGGCCATGAACACTGAAGCTTTCTTT. Translating it yields CASKGIDGAMNTEAFF.

This chain connects TRBV28 to TRBJ2-5, with 7 bases identical to TRBD1. The V segment lost 3 bases and the J segment 5 bases; nucleotides outside the gene matches: 6. CDR1 is MDHEN and CDR2 is SYDVKM in the germline V gene. CDR3 length: 14 amino acids. The CDR3 is CASSLRQGIETQYF. The DNA for the CDR3 is TGTGCCAGCAGTTTGAGACAGGGAATCGAGACCCAGTACTTC.

The V and J genes are TRBV18 and TRBJ2-1, with 8 positions matching TRBD1. Germline loops: CDR1 KGHSH, CDR2 LQKENI. V lost 4 bases to trimming and J lost 4 bases; unmatched junction nucleotides: 6. The CDR3 length is 15 residues. The CDR3 is CASSQGQGLYNEQFF. The CDR3 nucleotides read TGTGCCAGCTCACAAGGACAGGGACTGTACAATGAGCAGTTCTTC.

This clone was detected a few times. The rearrangement uses TRBV6-5 and TRBJ2-1, with 7 bases lining up with TRBD1. Trimming cost V 5 bases and J 5 bases; bases outside gene matches: 3. Germline loops: CDR1 MNHEY, CDR2 SVGAGI. The CDR3 sequence is 13 residues long. CDR3 amino acids: CASSGTENNEQFF. The CDR3 bases are TGTGCCAGCAGTGGGACAGAGAACAATGAGCAGTTCTTC.

The V gene is TRBV5-1, the J gene TRBJ2-7; 12 bases are a match to TRBD2. Germline V gives CDR1 SGHRS, CDR2 YFSETQ. This CDR3 has 19 amino acids. J was trimmed by 3 bases and V by 4 bases; bases with no gene match: 17. In DNA, the CDR3 is TGCGCCAGCAGCCCCTTGAGACTAGCGGGAGAGAGCAACCTCTACGAGCAGTACTTC. This sequence encodes CASSPLRLAGESNLYEQYF.

The CDR3 sequence: CACTGTRILETQYF. The DNA of the CDR3 is TGTGCCTGTACCGGGACTAGGATTCTGGAGACCCAGTACTTC. The chain has TRBV30 and TRBJ2-5; TRBD2 aligns across 8 bases. The CDR3 sequence is 14 residues long. In germline, CDR1 is GTSNPN, CDR2 SVGIG (reference sequence). Unmatched junction bases numbered 11, after V lost 6 bases and J lost 5 bases.

This chain joins TRBV6-1 and TRBJ2-5, with a tentative D call TRBD1 (5 bases). The J call is uncertain, as TRBJ2-7 better fits the DNA end. This CDR3 contains 14 residues. Germline assignment: CDR1 MNHNS and CDR2 SASEGT. The CDR3 coding sequence is TGTGCCAGCAGCAACTTCCAGGGCTCCTACGAGCAGTACTTC. It translates to CASSNFQGSYEQYF.

This clone showed up just a few times. The rearrangement links TRBV11-1 to TRBJ2-7; TRBD2 matches at 9 bases. The V gene's germline CDR1 is SGHAT and CDR2 FQDESV (reference sequence). V dropped 2 bases and J dropped 4; count of bases not matched to a gene: 3. The CDR3 totals 14 residues. The CDR3 spells CASSLRAGGYEQYF. In DNA, the CDR3 is TGTGCCAGCAGCTTACGAGCGGGGGGTTACGAGCAGTACTTC.

The V and J genes are TRBV5-1 and TRBJ2-3; possibly TRBD1 for D (6 bases). V was shortened by 0 bases and J by 0 bases, with 8 bases between the two germline ends. The CDR3 length is 15 residues. Germline V CDR1 and CDR2: SGHRS, YFSETQ. The CDR3 sequence is CASSLGGLSTDTQYF. The DNA of the CDR3 is TGCGCCAGCAGCTTGGGGGGGCTAAGCACAGATACGCAGTATTTT.

J is TRBJ2-5 and V is TRBV4-1, with D possibly being TRBD1 (6 bases). Near its end, the DNA agrees better with TRBJ2-7, so the J call may be wrong. Germline lookup yields CDR1 MGHRA and CDR2 YSYEKL. The CDR3 has 14 amino acids. CDR3 residues: CASSQAGVTYEQYF. CDR3 bases: TGCGCCAGCAGCCAAGCAGGGGTGACCTACGAGCAGTACTTC.

J is TRBJ1-4 and V is TRBV11-2, with D perhaps matching TRBD1 (5 bases). Trimming removed 1 base at V and 3 bases at J, with 12 bases between. The CDR3 sequence is 16 residues long. Germline values: CDR1 SGHAT, CDR2 FQNNGV. The chain's CDR3 is CASSLGDRGSNEKLFF. CDR3 coding DNA: TGTGCCAGCAGCTTAGGTGACAGAGGATCTAATGAAAAACTGTTTTTT.

A few counts support this clone. This chain links TRBV7-3 with TRBJ2-7; tentatively, D is TRBD1 (7 bases). This CDR3 has 14 residues. Germline lookup yields CDR1 SGHTA and CDR2 FQGTGA. The V end was cut by 4 bases, the J end by 6 bases, with 16 bases between. The CDR3 bases are TGTGCCAGCAGCTCCGGAGGGGGACAGACCGAGCAGTACTTC. Translating gives CASSSGGGQTEQYF. The entire variable domain, with the rest obtained from reference TRBV7-3 and TRBJ2-7, is as follows: GAGVSQTPSNKVTEKGKYVELRCDPISGHTALYWYRQSLGQGPEFLIYFQGTGAADDSGLPNDRFFAVRPEGSVSTLKIQRTERGDSAVYLCASSSGGGQTEQYFGPGTRLTVT.

The chain links TRBV2 to TRBJ2-3; D might be TRBD2 (6 bases). Trimming shortened V by 9 bases and J by 2 bases, and 9 bases separated the two germline ends. The V gene's germline CDR1 is SNHLY and CDR2 FYNNEI. The CDR3 covers 12 residues. CDR3 DNA sequence: TGTGCCAGGGGACTTCACACAGATACGCAGTATTTT. It is translated as CARGLHTDTQYF.

The rearrangement uses TRBV15 and TRBJ2-7; 7 bases match TRBD1. J gave up 0 bases and V 3 bases, and 2 bases lay outside the gene matches. Per the germline V gene, CDR1 is LNHNV and CDR2 is YYDKDF (reference sequence). This CDR3 region has 14 residues. The CDR3 coding sequence is TGTGCCACCAGCAGGGACAGGAGCTCCTACGAGCAGTACTTC. Translated: CATSRDRSSYEQYF.

The CDR3 DNA follows: TGTGCCAGCAGCTTGGCCAGGGTCGATGGCTACACCTTC. Amino acid sequence: CASSLARVDGYTF. The chain employs TRBV5-4 and TRBJ1-2; possible D gene TRBD1, 5 bases. The CDR3 length is 13 residues. Trimming cost V 0 bases and J 6 bases, with 9 bases left between them. Germline CDR1 SGHNT, CDR2 YYREEE (reference sequence).

The chain joins TRBV19 to TRBJ1-3; a weak D match, TRBD1 (5 bases). Germline V gives CDR1 LNHDA, CDR2 SQIVND (reference sequence). The CDR3 covers 17 residues. V shed 7 bases and J shed 2 bases, with 21 bases lying between them. The CDR3 nucleotides are TGTGCCAGTAAAGCTTTCGACAGCCTGTCAGCTGGAAACACCATATATTTT. Translated: CASKAFDSLSAGNTIYF.